In this sample, the clone carrying this T cell receptor (beta chain) turned up many times. Its antigen is currently unknown. Amplified regions were TCR beta CDR3 sequences from RNA transcripts. TCR CDR3 underwent first-round RT-PCR with the HTBI primer set. MiXCR, run by TCRdb on the multiplex PCR reads, gives a single entry per CDR3 protein. Of nearly 600,000 distinct CDR3 sequences in the sample, 12% to 15% were seen once. The sample is drawn from a study of T cells in Graves' hyperthyroidism and ophthalmopathy. Trimming removed 5 bases at V and 5 bases at J, with 24 bases between. Germline V gene lookup returns CDR1 SEHNR and CDR2 FQNEAQ (reference sequence). The CDR3 contains 17 residues. The study, taken as a whole, reports: Before onset, ophthalmopathy was predicted by the model a median roughly six months earlier. Among thyroid clonotypes expanded above 0.001, most also appeared in blood.

J is TRBJ2-5 and V is TRBV7-9, with a weak D call TRBD2 (5 bases). The TCR comes from a woman in her late teens or twenties with Graves' ophthalmopathy. The sample was blood. The CDR3 DNA is TGTGCCAGCAGCCGAGCTGGACTGGGCGAGGCCTCCGAGACCCAGTACTTC. As protein: CASSRAGLGEASETQYF.